The 28 T cell receptor beta chains listed next were all sequenced from one sample in a study of response to subunit inactivated influenza vaccine. TCRdb ran MiXCR on the RT-PCR reads and lists one entry per CDR3 protein. The sample consists of 500,000 to 700,000 distinct CDR3 sequences, roughly a quarter of them appearing once. This sample also belongs to another study, concerning T cells expressing NK-cell markers. That report notes: Researchers built TCR beta cDNA using 5'RACE template switching with UMIs.

The sequenced sample was CD4+ T cells sorted from PBMCs, obtained approximately 12 days after vaccination. The receptors were sampled from a man aged 45-65 years who received an inactivated influenza vaccine.

This clonotype appeared a few times. The V gene is TRBV20-1, the J gene TRBJ2-5; D ambiguous. The CDR3 has 12 residues. Germline assignment: CDR1 DFQATT and CDR2 SNEGSKA (reference sequence). V was clipped by 3 bases and J by 5 bases, with 10 bases between them. Here the CDR3 DNA reads TGCAGTGCTAGCCTGGTTAAGGAGACCCAGTACTTC. It specifies CSASLVKETQYF.

Regarding this clonotype: The CDR3 does not close with the conserved phenylalanine or tryptophan, likely indicating a read error. The rearrangement joins TRBV12-3 or TRBV12-4 to TRBJ2-7; 7 nucleotides line up with TRBD1. The CDR3 runs to 13 residues. Trimming cost V 6 bases and J 4 bases; bases outside gene matches: 6. The CDR3 sequence is CASSDGTAYEQYL. The CDR3, as DNA: TGTGCCAGCAGCGACGGGACAGCTTACGAGCAGTACCTC.

The rearrangement links TRBV2 to TRBJ1-2; TRBD1 is a possible D gene (5 bases). V shed 6 bases and J shed 5 bases, with 19 bases lying between them. The CDR3 spans 15 residues. CDR1 and CDR2 (germline): SNHLY, FYNNEI. The CDR3 DNA is TGTGCCAGCAGCCTACGCAGGGAAGGGAGATATGGCTACACCTTC. Protein sequence: CASSLRREGRYGYTF.

The CDR3 is CASSQGGARTGELFF. In nucleotides, the CDR3 is TGTGCCAGCAGTCAAGGGGGCGCGAGGACCGGGGAGCTGTTTTTT. The V and J genes are TRBV12-3 or TRBV12-4 and TRBJ2-2; 7 bases map to TRBD1. J gave up 5 bases and V 5 bases, and 8 bases lay outside the gene matches. This CDR3 contains 15 residues.

This rearrangement joins TRBV6-4 to TRBJ2-3, with D tentatively TRBD2 (6 bases). Looked up from germline, CDR1 is MRHNA and CDR2 is SNTAGT. The ends were cut back, 2 bases at V and 0 bases at J, with 9 bases in the middle. This CDR3 contains 15 residues. CDR3 protein: CASSDNGRSTDTQYF. The CDR3 DNA reads TGTGCCAGCAGTGACAACGGGAGAAGCACAGATACGCAGTATTTT.

This clonotype was seen a handful of times. The rearrangement joins TRBV7-2 to TRBJ1-1; D call uncertain. Trimming stripped 1 base from V and 6 bases from J, with 12 bases between. Germline V lookup: CDR1 SGHTA, CDR2 FQGNSA. This CDR3 has 14 amino acids. The CDR3 loop is CASSLGRRAAEAFF. CDR3 DNA sequence: TGTGCCAGCAGCTTAGGCCGACGGGCCGCTGAAGCTTTCTTT.

The chain has TRBV3-1 and TRBJ1-2; D remains ambiguous. The CDR3 loop spans 11 amino acids. Germline V gene lookup returns CDR1 LGHDT and CDR2 YNNKEL (reference sequence). Between the trimmed V and J ends, which lost 3 bases and 11 bases, there was a span of 10 bases. As DNA, the CDR3 is TGTGCCAGCAGCCAGTCTCTCGTATACACCTTC. This translates into CASSQSLVYTF.

The rearrangement joins TRBV20-1 to TRBJ2-5; possibly TRBD1 or TRBD2 for D (6 bases each). V lost 4 bases to trimming and J lost 2 bases, with 20 bases between them. In germline, CDR1 is DFQATT, CDR2 SNEGSKA (reference sequence). There are 16 residues in the CDR3. The CDR3 DNA reads TGCAGTGCTACCCGATGGGGCGCGGGGACACAAGAGACCCAGTACTTC. As protein: CSATRWGAGTQETQYF.

This clonotype has a handful of counts. The chain couples TRBV5-1 to TRBJ1-4; D gene unclear. The CDR3 contains 15 residues. V was clipped by 0 bases and J by 1 base, with 7 bases between them. Germline V lookup: CDR1 SGHRS, CDR2 YFSETQ. CDR3 nucleotide sequence: TGCGCCAGCAGCTTGGCTGGTAAAACTAATGAAAAACTGTTTTTT. Translation gives CASSLAGKTNEKLFF.

The chain combines TRBV18 with TRBJ2-7; tentative D call: TRBD2 (6 bases). CDR3 length: 14 residues. V dropped 6 bases and J dropped 3 bases, with 15 bases sitting between them. Per the germline V gene, CDR1 is KGHSH and CDR2 is LQKENI. CDR3 region: CASSSGPAGYEQYF. The CDR3 DNA sequence: TGTGCCAGCTCCTCCGGTCCAGCGGGCTACGAGCAGTACTTC.

This sequence joins TRBV10-3 and TRBJ2-7, with 7 bases identical to TRBD2. CDR1 ENHRY and CDR2 SYGVKD come from the germline V gene. The CDR3 extends over 15 amino acids. Trimming at V came to 6 bases and at J to 4 bases, leaving 12 bases not matched to a gene. Written as DNA, the CDR3 is TGTGCCATCAGGGAGGATGGCGGGAGCTGGTACGAGCAGTACTTC. Encoded protein: CAIREDGGSWYEQYF.

Here the CDR3 DNA reads TGCAGTGCTAGCAGGGAAAGATGGTCACCCCTCCACTTT. It yields the protein CSASRERWSPLHF. V gene TRBV20-1 combines with J gene TRBJ1-6; D perhaps matches TRBD1 (5 bases). The CDR3 extends over 13 amino acids. Germline V gene lookup returns CDR1 DFQATT and CDR2 SNEGSKA (reference sequence). V lost 3 bases, J lost 10 bases, and 13 bases lay in between.

This clonotype was detected only a few times. This rearrangement joins TRBV5-1 to TRBJ2-1; 8 positions match TRBD1. J was trimmed by 6 bases and V by 1 base; bases with no gene match: 6. Germline V gives CDR1 SGHRS, CDR2 YFSETQ. This CDR3 has 15 amino acids. This CDR3 is CASSLNRGIGNEQFF. The CDR3 DNA reads TGCGCCAGCAGCTTGAACAGGGGGATAGGCAATGAGCAGTTCTTC.

The chain combines TRBV30 with TRBJ2-2, with a possible D match to TRBD1 (6 bases). Per the germline V gene, CDR1 is GTSNPN and CDR2 is SVGIG (reference sequence). The CDR3 has 14 amino acids. V gave up 3 bases and J gave up 3 bases, with 11 bases separating them. The CDR3 here is CAWRYNRDTGELFF. As DNA, the CDR3 is TGTGCCTGGAGGTACAACAGGGACACCGGGGAGCTGTTTTTT.

The rearrangement links TRBV5-6 to TRBJ1-5; no reliable D call. V lost 1 base and J 3 bases, leaving 11 bases between the germline ends. From germline, CDR1 is SGHDT and CDR2 YYEEEE. This CDR3 spans 15 amino acids. Here the CDR3 DNA reads TGTGCCAGCAGCTTGTGGTTAGGGCCCAATCAGCCCCAGCATTTT. Its translation: CASSLWLGPNQPQHF.

This clonotype was observed a few times. CDR3 bases: TGCGCCAGCAGCGCACAGGGCCGAGAGACCCAGTACTTC. Its protein product is CASSAQGRETQYF. V and J are TRBV5-1 and TRBJ2-5, with D possibly matching TRBD1 (6 bases). The CDR3 is 13 amino acids. With 4 bases removed from V and 4 bases from J, the gap between germline ends came to 11 bases. Germline V gene data show CDR1 as SGHRS and CDR2 as YFSETQ.

The chain carries TRBV11-2 and TRBJ2-3; 16 nucleotides match TRBD2. The germline V gene encodes CDR1 SGHAT and CDR2 FQNNGV. This CDR3 region has 19 residues. V gave up 4 bases and J gave up 2 bases; unmatched junction bases: 9. The CDR3 reads CASSSPGTSGRGFTDTQYF. CDR3 sequence (DNA): TGTGCCAGCAGCTCTCCCGGGACTAGCGGGAGGGGGTTCACAGATACGCAGTATTTT. Looking up the rest from reference TRBV11-2 and TRBJ2-3 gives the full variable domain: EAGVAQSPRYKIIEKRQSVAFWCNPISGHATLYWYQQILGQGPKLLIQFQNNGVVDDSQLPKDRFSAERLKGVDSTLKIQPAKLEDSAVYLCASSSPGTSGRGFTDTQYFGPGTRLTVL.

This chain uses TRBV4-3 with TRBJ2-7, with no clear D. V gave up 0 bases and J gave up 6 bases, with 15 bases separating them. The CDR3 is made up of 15 amino acids. Germline V gene lookup returns CDR1 LGHNA and CDR2 YSLEER. Here the CDR3 reads CASSQDRSSTGEQYF. The CDR3 DNA reads TGCGCCAGCAGCCAAGATCGGAGCAGTACTGGCGAGCAGTACTTC.

This clonotype has just a few counts. CDR3 in amino acids: CASSLGGQGHQPQHF. The CDR3 DNA reads as TGTGCCAGCAGTTTAGGGGGACAGGGCCATCAGCCCCAGCATTTT. The chain has TRBV28 and TRBJ1-5, with 9 bases that match TRBD1. Germline loops: CDR1 MDHEN, CDR2 SYDVKM. The V gene end was trimmed by 2 bases and the J gene end by 5 bases; junction bases not matched to a gene: 4. This CDR3 is 15 amino acids long.

V usage is TRBV10-3 and J usage is TRBJ1-2; no reliable D call. There are 14 residues in the CDR3. In germline, CDR1 is ENHRY, CDR2 SYGVKD. Trimming cost V 7 bases and J 3 bases, with 15 bases left between them. The CDR3 region is CAINRGSLDYGYTF. The CDR3 DNA sequence: TGTGCCATCAACAGAGGGAGTCTCGACTATGGCTACACCTTC.

The CDR3 DNA sequence: TGTGCCAGCAGCCCCGGACCATGGGAGACCCAGTACTTC. Residues: CASSPGPWETQYF. V and J are TRBV7-9 and TRBJ2-5; D unresolved. Germline V CDR1 and CDR2: SEHNR, FQNEAQ (reference sequence). This CDR3 region has 13 residues. The V end was cut by 5 bases, the J end by 5 bases, with 12 bases between. The variable domain in full, with the rest retrieved from reference TRBV7-9 and TRBJ2-5, is DTGVSQNPRHKITKRGQNVTFRCDPISEHNRLYWYRQTLGQGPEFLTYFQNEAQLEKSRLLSDRFSAERPKGSFSTLEIQRTEQGDSAMYLCASSPGPWETQYFGPGTRLLVL.

The chain links TRBV28 to TRBJ2-6, with 8 bases identical to TRBD1. Germline V gene sequence: CDR1 MDHEN, CDR2 SYDVKM. Trimming at V came to 3 bases and at J to 1 base, leaving 5 bases not matched to a gene. This CDR3 has 17 residues. The CDR3 loop reads CASSLGRGLSGANVLTF. The DNA for the CDR3 is TGTGCCAGCAGTTTGGGCAGGGGGCTATCTGGGGCCAACGTCCTGACTTTC.

The chain has TRBV12-3 or TRBV12-4 and TRBJ1-2; D is undetermined. CDR3 size: 15 residues. V was clipped by 1 base and J by 2 bases, with 11 bases between them. Written as DNA, the CDR3 is TGTGCCAGCAGTTTAGGAGACACTCCCAACTATGGCTACACCTTC. Translating gives CASSLGDTPNYGYTF.

The table lists this clonotype with many counts. The chain couples TRBV21-1 to TRBJ2-7; TRBD1, the D gene given by the table, was not confirmed from the DNA. TRBV21-1 is a pseudogene segment. This CDR3 has 17 amino acids. The CDR3 here is CASSEGGGLESSYEQYF. As DNA, the CDR3 is TGTGCCAGCAGCGAGGGGGGAGGACTCGAAAGCTCCTACGAGCAGTACTTC.

The table lists this clonotype with a few counts. The J gene is TRBJ2-5, the V gene TRBV9, with D perhaps TRBD2 (7 bases). The V end lost 3 bases, the J end lost 5 bases, and 20 bases lay between the germline ends. The CDR3 has 16 amino acids. Per germline, CDR1 SGDLS and CDR2 YYNGEE. In DNA, the CDR3 is TGTGCCAGCAGCGCTTTGGGGGGGCCCTCGGGGGAGACCCAGTACTTC. Its protein is CASSALGGPSGETQYF.

Details on this clonotype: Just one base apart from a much larger clone, this may be a read error. Lacking the conserved final phenylalanine or tryptophan, this CDR3 likely reflects a read error. This rearrangement joins TRBV7-6 to TRBJ2-1, with a possible D match to TRBD1 (5 bases). The CDR3 is 14 amino acids. Germline CDR1 is SGHVS and CDR2 is FNYEAQ. V lost 1 base to trimming and J lost 3 bases, with 7 bases between them. The CDR3 loop is CASSLGQFYNEQFV. For the CDR3, the DNA is TGTGCCAGCAGCTTAGGACAGTTCTACAATGAGCAGTTCGTC.

There are a few counts of this clonotype. The J gene is TRBJ2-1, the V gene TRBV19; TRBD2 agrees at 8 bases. Germline assignment: CDR1 LNHDA and CDR2 SQIVND (reference sequence). The CDR3 runs to 15 residues. The V gene end was trimmed by 9 bases and the J gene end by 4 bases; junction bases not matched to a gene: 11. CDR3 nucleotides: TGTGCCAGCATACACAAGCGGGGGAGATACAATGAGCAGTTCTTC. Translated, it gives CASIHKRGRYNEQFF.

This chain connects TRBV5-1 to TRBJ2-7; 7 bases match TRBD2. The CDR3 sequence is 15 residues long. V gave up 0 bases and J gave up 3 bases; unmatched junction bases: 6. The germline CDR1 and CDR2 sequences are SGHRS and YFSETQ. In DNA form, the CDR3 reads TGCGCCAGCAGCTTGGGCAGCGGGAAGGTCTACGAGCAGTACTTC. This encodes CASSLGSGKVYEQYF.